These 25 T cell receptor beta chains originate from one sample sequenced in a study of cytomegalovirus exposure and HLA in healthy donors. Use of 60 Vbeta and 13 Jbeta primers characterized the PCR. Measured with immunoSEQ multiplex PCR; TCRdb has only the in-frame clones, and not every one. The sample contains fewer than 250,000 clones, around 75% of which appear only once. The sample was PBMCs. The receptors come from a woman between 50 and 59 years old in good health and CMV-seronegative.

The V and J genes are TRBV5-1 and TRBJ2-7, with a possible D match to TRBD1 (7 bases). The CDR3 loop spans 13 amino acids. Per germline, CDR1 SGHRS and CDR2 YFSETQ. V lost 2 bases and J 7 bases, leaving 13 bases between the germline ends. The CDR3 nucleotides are TGCGCCAGCAGCTTCTCAGGGGGGAAAGAGCAGTACTTC. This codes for CASSFSGGKEQYF.

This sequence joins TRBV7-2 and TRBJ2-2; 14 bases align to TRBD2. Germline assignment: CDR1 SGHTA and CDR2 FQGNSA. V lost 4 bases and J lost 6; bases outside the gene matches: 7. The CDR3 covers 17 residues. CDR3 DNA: TGTGCCAGCAGCTCGACTAGCGGGAGGGGTCGTTCCGGGGAGCTGTTTTTT. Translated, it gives CASSSTSGRGRSGELFF.

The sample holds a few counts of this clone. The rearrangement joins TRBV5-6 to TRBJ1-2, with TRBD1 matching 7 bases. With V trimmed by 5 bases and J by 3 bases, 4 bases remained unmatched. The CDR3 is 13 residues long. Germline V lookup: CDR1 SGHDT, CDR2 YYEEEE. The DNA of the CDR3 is TGTGCCAGCAGGATACAGGGGCACTATGGCTACACCTTC. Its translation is CASRIQGHYGYTF.

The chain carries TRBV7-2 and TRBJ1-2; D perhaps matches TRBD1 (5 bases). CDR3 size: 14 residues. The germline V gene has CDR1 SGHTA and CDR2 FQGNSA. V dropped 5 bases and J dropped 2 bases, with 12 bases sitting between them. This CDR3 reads CASSPGGGNYGYTF. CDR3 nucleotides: TGTGCCAGCAGCCCTGGGGGGGGGAACTATGGCTACACCTTC.

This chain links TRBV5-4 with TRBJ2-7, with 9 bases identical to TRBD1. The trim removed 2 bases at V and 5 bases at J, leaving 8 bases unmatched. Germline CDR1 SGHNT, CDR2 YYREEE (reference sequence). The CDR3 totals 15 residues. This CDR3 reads CASSLMGQGRHEQYF. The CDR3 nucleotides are TGTGCCAGCAGCTTAATGGGACAGGGACGCCACGAGCAGTACTTC.

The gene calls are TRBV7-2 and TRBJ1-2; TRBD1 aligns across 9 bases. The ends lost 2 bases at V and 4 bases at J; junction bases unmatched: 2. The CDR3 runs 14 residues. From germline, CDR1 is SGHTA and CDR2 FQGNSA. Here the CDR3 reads CASSLTGGIYGYTF. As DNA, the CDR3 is TGTGCCAGCAGCTTAACAGGGGGCATCTATGGCTACACCTTC.

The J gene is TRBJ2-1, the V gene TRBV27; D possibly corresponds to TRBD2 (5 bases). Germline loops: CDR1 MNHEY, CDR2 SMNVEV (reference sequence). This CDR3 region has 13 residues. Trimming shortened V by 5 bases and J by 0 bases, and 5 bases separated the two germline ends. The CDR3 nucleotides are TGTGCCAGCAGTGACTACTCCTACAATGAGCAGTTCTTC. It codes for CASSDYSYNEQFF.

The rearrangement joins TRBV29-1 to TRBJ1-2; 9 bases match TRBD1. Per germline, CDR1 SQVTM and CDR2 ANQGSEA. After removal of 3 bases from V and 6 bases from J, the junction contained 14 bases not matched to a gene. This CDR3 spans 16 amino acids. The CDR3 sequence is CSVDWGQGGRFNGYTF. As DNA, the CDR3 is TGCAGCGTTGATTGGGGACAGGGAGGTCGGTTTAATGGCTACACCTTC.

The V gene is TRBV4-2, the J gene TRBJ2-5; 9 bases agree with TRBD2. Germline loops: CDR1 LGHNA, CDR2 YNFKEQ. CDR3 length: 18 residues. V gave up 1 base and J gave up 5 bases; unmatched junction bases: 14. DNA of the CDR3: TGTGCCAGCAGCCAAGGGGGCGGCGGGAGGGCCATCCCGGAGACCCAGTACTTC. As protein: CASSQGGGGRAIPETQYF.

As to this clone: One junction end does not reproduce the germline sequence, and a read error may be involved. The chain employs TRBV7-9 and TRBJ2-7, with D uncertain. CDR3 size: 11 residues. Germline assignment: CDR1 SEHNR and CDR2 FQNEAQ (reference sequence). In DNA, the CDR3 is TGTTCCAGCAGCTTACTATACGAGCAGTACTTC. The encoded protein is CSSSLLYEQYF.

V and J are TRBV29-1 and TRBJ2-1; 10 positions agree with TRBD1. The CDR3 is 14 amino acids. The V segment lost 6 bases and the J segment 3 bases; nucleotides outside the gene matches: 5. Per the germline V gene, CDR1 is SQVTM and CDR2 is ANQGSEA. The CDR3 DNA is TGCAGCGTGCGCCGGGACAGGGGCTACAATGAGCAGTTCTTC. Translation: CSVRRDRGYNEQFF.

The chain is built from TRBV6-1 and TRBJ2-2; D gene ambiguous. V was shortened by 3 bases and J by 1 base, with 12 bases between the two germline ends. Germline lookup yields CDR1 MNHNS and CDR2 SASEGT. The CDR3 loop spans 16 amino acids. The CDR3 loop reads CASSELHGLNTGELFF. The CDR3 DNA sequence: TGTGCCAGCAGTGAGCTCCACGGTCTGAACACCGGGGAGCTGTTTTTT.

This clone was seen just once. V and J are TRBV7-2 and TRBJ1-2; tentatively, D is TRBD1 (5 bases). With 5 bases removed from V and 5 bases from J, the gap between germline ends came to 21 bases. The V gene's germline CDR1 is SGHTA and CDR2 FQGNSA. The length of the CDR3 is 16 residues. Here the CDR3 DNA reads TGTGCCAGCAGCCCGCCCGGCGGCAGGGAAGTTTATGGCTACACCTTC. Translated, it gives CASSPPGGREVYGYTF.

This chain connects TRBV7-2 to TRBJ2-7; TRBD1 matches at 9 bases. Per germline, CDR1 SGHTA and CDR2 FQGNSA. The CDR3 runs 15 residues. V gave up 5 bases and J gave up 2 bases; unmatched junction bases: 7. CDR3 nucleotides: TGTGCCAGCAGCCGACCCGGACAGGGGACCTACGAGCAGTACTTC. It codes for CASSRPGQGTYEQYF.

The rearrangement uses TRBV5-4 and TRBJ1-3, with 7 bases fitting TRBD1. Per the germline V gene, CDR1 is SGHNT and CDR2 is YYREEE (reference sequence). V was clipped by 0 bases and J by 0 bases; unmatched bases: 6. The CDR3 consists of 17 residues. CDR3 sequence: CASSLGQGTLSGNTIYF. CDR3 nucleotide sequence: TGTGCCAGCAGCTTGGGACAGGGCACACTCTCTGGAAACACCATATATTTT.

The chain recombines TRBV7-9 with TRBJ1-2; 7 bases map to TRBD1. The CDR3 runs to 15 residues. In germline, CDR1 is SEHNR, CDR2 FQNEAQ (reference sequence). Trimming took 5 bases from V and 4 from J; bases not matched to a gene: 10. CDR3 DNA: TGTGCCAGCAGCCCGAGGGGGCAGGGGATCTATGGCTACACCTTC. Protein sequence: CASSPRGQGIYGYTF.

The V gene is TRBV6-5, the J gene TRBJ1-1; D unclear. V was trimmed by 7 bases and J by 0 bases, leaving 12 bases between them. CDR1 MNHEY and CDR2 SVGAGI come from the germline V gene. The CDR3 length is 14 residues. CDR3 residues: CASTPGSVNTEAFF. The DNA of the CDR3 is TGTGCCAGCACCCCGGGTTCGGTGAACACTGAAGCTTTCTTT.

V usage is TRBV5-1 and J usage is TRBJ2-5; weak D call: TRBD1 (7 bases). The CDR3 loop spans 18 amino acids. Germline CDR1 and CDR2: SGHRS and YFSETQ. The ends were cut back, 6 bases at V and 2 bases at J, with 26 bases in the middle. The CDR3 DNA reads TGCGCCAGCAATACCCCTGAAGGGGCAGGGGGGTGGCAAGAGACCCAGTACTTC. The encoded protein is CASNTPEGAGGWQETQYF.

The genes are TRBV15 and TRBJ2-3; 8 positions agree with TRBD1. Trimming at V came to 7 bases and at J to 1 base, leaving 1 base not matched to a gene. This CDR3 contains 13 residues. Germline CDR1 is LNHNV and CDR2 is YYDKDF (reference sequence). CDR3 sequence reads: CATKQGGTDTQYF. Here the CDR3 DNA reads TGTGCCACCAAACAGGGGGGCACAGATACGCAGTATTTT. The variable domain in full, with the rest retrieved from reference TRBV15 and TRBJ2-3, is DAMVIQNPRYQVTQFGKPVTLSCSQTLNHNVMYWYQQKSSQAPKLLFHYYDKDFNNEADTPDNFQSRRPNTSFCFLDIRSPGLGDTAMYLCATKQGGTDTQYFGPGTRLTVL.

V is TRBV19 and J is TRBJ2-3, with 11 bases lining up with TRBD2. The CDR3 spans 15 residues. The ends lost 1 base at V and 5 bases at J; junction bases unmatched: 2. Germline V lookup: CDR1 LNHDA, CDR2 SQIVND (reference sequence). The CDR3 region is CASSIGLAGIDTQYF. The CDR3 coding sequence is TGTGCCAGTAGTATAGGACTAGCGGGGATAGATACGCAGTATTTT.

The CDR3 loop is CASSMLTGGLTEAFF. As DNA, the CDR3 is TGTGCCAGTAGTATGTTGACAGGGGGACTCACTGAAGCTTTCTTT. The V and J genes are TRBV19 and TRBJ1-1; 9 nucleotides line up with TRBD1. The CDR3 runs 15 residues. Germline trimming cut 3 bases from V and 4 bases from J; bases unmatched to any gene: 6. The germline V gene encodes CDR1 LNHDA and CDR2 SQIVND (reference sequence).

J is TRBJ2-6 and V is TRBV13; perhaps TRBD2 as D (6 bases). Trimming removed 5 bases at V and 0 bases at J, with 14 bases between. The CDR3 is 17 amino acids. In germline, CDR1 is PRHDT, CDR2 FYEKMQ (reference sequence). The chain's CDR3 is CASSARDVLSGANVLTF. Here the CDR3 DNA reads TGTGCCAGCAGCGCGCGGGACGTACTCTCTGGGGCCAACGTCCTGACTTTC.

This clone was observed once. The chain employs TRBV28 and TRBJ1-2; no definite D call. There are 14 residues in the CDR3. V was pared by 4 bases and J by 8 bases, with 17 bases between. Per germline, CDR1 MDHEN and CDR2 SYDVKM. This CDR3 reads CASSSPFERNGYTF. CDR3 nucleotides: TGTGCCAGCAGTTCCCCTTTTGAGAGAAACGGCTACACCTTC.

CDR3 nucleotides: TGCGCCAGCAGCCAAGATAGGCTAGGAACGCAGTATTTT. Its protein product is CASSQDRLGTQYF. The chain has TRBV4-3 and TRBJ2-3, with no clear D. Germline V gives CDR1 LGHNA, CDR2 YSLEER. The CDR3 length is 13 residues. Between the trimmed V and J ends, which lost 0 bases and 9 bases, there was a span of 10 bases.

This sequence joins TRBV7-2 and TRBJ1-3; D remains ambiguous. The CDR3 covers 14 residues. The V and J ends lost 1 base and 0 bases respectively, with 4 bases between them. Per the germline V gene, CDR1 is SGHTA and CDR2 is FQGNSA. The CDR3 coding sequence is TGTGCCAGCAGCTTAGACAACTCTGGAAACACCATATATTTT. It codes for CASSLDNSGNTIYF.